Listed here are 15 T cell receptor beta chains from one sample, sequenced in a study of vaccination and CD4 T cells after COVID-19. Oncomine TCR Beta short-read sequencing was applied to DNA from cultured CD4+ T cells. TCRdb ran MiXCR on the PCR reads and lists one entry per CDR3 protein. The sample has approximately 25,000 distinct CDR3 sequences, roughly 27% seen once; the top ten hold 7.1%. Time point noted: late sampling 161 to 241 days after vaccination in a few convalescent patients. Sample treatment: roughly ten-day PBMC culture with coronavirus spike peptide pools or control peptides (ViraFEST assay). These receptors lack a known antigen. The input for sequencing was CD4+ T cells from blood, cultured in vitro, taken about 7 months after SARS-CoV-2 vaccination. Every receptor here comes from a human donor who had recovered from COVID-19.

This clonotype was observed a few times. V gene TRBV7-9 combines with J gene TRBJ2-3, with TRBD2 matching 8 bases. The CDR3 extends over 15 amino acids. In germline, CDR1 is SEHNR, CDR2 FQNEAQ (reference sequence). Unmatched junction bases numbered 4, after V lost 5 bases and J lost 0 bases. The CDR3 protein is CASSRSGDSTDTQYF. The CDR3 region has the DNA TGTGCCAGCAGCCGTAGCGGGGATAGCACAGATACGCAGTATTTT.

There are a few counts of this clonotype. The chain is built from TRBV4-3 and TRBJ2-3, with TRBD2 matching 13 bases. In germline, CDR1 is LGHNA, CDR2 YSLEER. The V and J ends lost 0 bases and 5 bases, in that order; junction bases with no gene match: 2. The CDR3 length is 16 residues. The CDR3 DNA is TGCGCCAGCAGCCAAGAACTAGCGGGAGGGGTAGATACGCAGTATTTT. As protein: CASSQELAGGVDTQYF.

This clonotype has just a few counts. The chain couples TRBV7-9 to TRBJ2-1, with D maybe TRBD1 (5 bases). V was trimmed by 2 bases and J by 4 bases, leaving 12 bases between them. The length of the CDR3 is 15 residues. CDR1 is SEHNR and CDR2 is FQNEAQ in the germline V gene (reference sequence). The CDR3 protein is CASSLKGARYNEQFF. CDR3 nucleotide sequence: TGTGCCAGCAGCTTAAAAGGGGCCCGATACAATGAGCAGTTCTTC.

The chain combines TRBV7-8 with TRBJ2-1, with D possibly TRBD2 on 6 matching bases. Trimming took 5 bases from V and 5 from J, leaving 28 bases between them. Germline lookup yields CDR1 SGHVS and CDR2 FQNEAQ. CDR3 length: 19 residues. CDR3 protein: CASSIGDAYKVGGNNEQFF. DNA for the CDR3: TGTGCCAGCAGCATAGGGGACGCCTACAAGGTGGGGGGAAACAATGAGCAGTTCTTC.

The V call is TRBV11-1, the J call TRBJ2-4; TRBD2 might be the D (5 bases). This CDR3 has 15 amino acids. The V gene lost 1 base and the J gene lost 6 bases, with 13 bases spanning the gap. The germline CDR1 and CDR2 sequences are SGHAT and FQDESV (reference sequence). In DNA, the CDR3 is TGTGCCAGCAGCTTAGTAGGAGGAGTGGGAAACATTCAGTACTTC. It yields the protein CASSLVGGVGNIQYF.

In this sample, this clonotype turned up a few times. This chain uses TRBV20-1 with TRBJ2-1; weak D call: TRBD2 (5 bases). There are 15 residues in the CDR3. V lost 8 bases to trimming and J lost 0 bases, with 17 bases between them. CDR1 DFQATT and CDR2 SNEGSKA come from the germline V gene (reference sequence). This CDR3 reads CSPLPPEGSYNEQFF. Here the CDR3 DNA reads TGCAGTCCATTACCCCCCGAGGGCTCCTACAATGAGCAGTTCTTC.

The chain has TRBV20-1 and TRBJ1-5, with a weak D call TRBD1 (6 bases). The CDR3 is 14 amino acids. The ends were cut back, 1 base at V and 5 bases at J, with 12 bases in the middle. Germline V gene lookup returns CDR1 DFQATT and CDR2 SNEGSKA (reference sequence). CDR3 region: CSARGGGGDQPQHF. CDR3 in DNA: TGCAGTGCTAGAGGAGGGGGGGGCGATCAGCCCCAGCATTTT.

By sample fraction, this clonotype is medium-sized (0.01 to 0.1%). The rearrangement links TRBV20-1 to TRBJ1-6; possibly TRBD1 for D (5 bases). V lost 5 bases and J 6 bases, leaving 14 bases between the germline ends. Germline CDR1 DFQATT, CDR2 SNEGSKA (reference sequence). CDR3 size: 14 residues. DNA of the CDR3: TGCAGTGCTCCTACCGGGACTGGTAATTCACCCCTCCACTTT. It specifies CSAPTGTGNSPLHF.

The chain recombines TRBV15 with TRBJ2-7; a weak D match, TRBD2 (5 bases). Germline V lookup: CDR1 LNHNV, CDR2 YYDKDF (reference sequence). V was pared by 7 bases and J by 4 bases, with 14 bases between. The CDR3 sequence is 13 residues long. The CDR3 reads CATKRAGTYEQYF. CDR3 bases: TGTGCCACCAAACGGGCGGGTACTTACGAGCAGTACTTC.

This clonotype was found a few times. The V and J genes are TRBV7-9 and TRBJ2-1; maybe TRBD1 (6 bases). In germline, CDR1 is SEHNR, CDR2 FQNEAQ (reference sequence). The CDR3 loop spans 15 amino acids. V gave up 5 bases and J gave up 0 bases, with 11 bases separating them. For the CDR3, the DNA is TGTGCCAGCAGCAAAACGGACAGCTCCTACAATGAGCAGTTCTTC. Its translation is CASSKTDSSYNEQFF. Combining the CDR3 with reference TRBV7-9 and TRBJ2-1 gives the whole variable domain DTGVSQNPRHKITKRGQNVTFRCDPISEHNRLYWYRQTLGQGPEFLTYFQNEAQLEKSRLLSDRFSAERPKGSFSTLEIQRTEQGDSAMYLCASSKTDSSYNEQFFGPGTRLTVL.

This clonotype has a handful of counts. The chain uses TRBV7-9 and TRBJ2-7, with D tentatively TRBD1 (5 bases). Per germline, CDR1 SEHNR and CDR2 FQNEAQ (reference sequence). CDR3 length equals 13 residues. V was trimmed by 7 bases and J by 9 bases, leaving 19 bases between them. DNA for the CDR3: TGTGCCAGCAACTTTGGCGACAGCCTTGGGCAGTACTTC. Amino acids: CASNFGDSLGQYF.

This clonotype was detected only a few times. The genes are TRBV6-1 and TRBJ1-2; TRBD1 matches 8 bases. With 5 bases clipped from V and 7 bases from J, the junction kept 15 bases outside the gene matches. The germline CDR1 and CDR2 sequences are MNHNS and SASEGT. There are 16 residues in the CDR3. CDR3 region: CASSNTSPGTGGGYTF. CDR3 sequence (DNA): TGTGCCAGCAGTAACACCAGTCCCGGGACAGGTGGTGGCTACACCTTC.

This clonotype has just a few counts. At one end the junction does not follow the germline gene, possibly because of a read error. The chain couples TRBV7-7 to TRBJ2-7; 7 nucleotides line up with TRBD2. The CDR3 runs 15 residues. Per the germline V gene, CDR1 is SSHAT and CDR2 is FNYEAQ (reference sequence). In DNA form, the CDR3 reads TGTGCTAGCAGCTTCCCACCGCGCGGGAGCAACGAGCAGTACTTC. Its protein is CASSFPPRGSNEQYF.

This clonotype was counted a single time. V is TRBV11-1 and J is TRBJ2-7; 10 bases fit TRBD2. The trim removed 8 bases at V and 3 bases at J, leaving 13 bases unmatched. Germline CDR1 is SGHAT and CDR2 is FQDESV (reference sequence). The CDR3 consists of 16 residues. The CDR3 region has the DNA TGTGCCAGCCAGACACTAGACCAGCGGGAGGGCTACGAGCAGTACTTC. Translating gives CASQTLDQREGYEQYF.

The CDR3 DNA is TGTGCCAGCAGTGGCCTTAACACAGATACGCAGTATTTT. Its translation is CASSGLNTDTQYF. The rearrangement links TRBV6-1 to TRBJ2-3; D not resolved. The CDR3 length is 13 residues. Trimming stripped 4 bases from V and 2 bases from J, with 7 bases between. The germline gives CDR1 MNHNS, CDR2 SASEGT.